This is a list of T cell receptor beta chains from one sample in a study of blood T cell repertoires in COVID-19. TCRdb's copy holds only in-frame clones and misses some; the assay was immunoSEQ multiplex PCR. Among under 200,000 clones, approximately 80% were seen once, and the ten largest hold less than 2%. Sequencing was done on a sample of peripheral blood. Source of these receptors: a human donor in a cohort sampled during active COVID-19. Each CDR3 is given with its conserved first and last residue. The order of the fields is clone size, D gene, V gene, J gene, CDR3 length, CDR3 protein, CDR3 DNA. The D gene is left open where the match is weak. A row's size may be missing; if present it is once, few, many or a size class.

>NA|NA|TRBV6-2/TRBV6-3|TRBJ1-5|15
CASSYSPSRGQPQHF
TGTGCCAGCAGTTACTCCCCCTCGAGAGGGCAGCCCCAGCATTTT
>NA|TRBD2|TRBV3-1/TRBV3-2|TRBJ2-7|16
CASSQEGGGRAWEQYF
TGTGCCAGCAGCCAAGAGGGGGGCGGGAGGGCCTGGGAGCAGTACTTC
>NA|NA|TRBV7-9|TRBJ1-5|16
CASSSTGLGSNQPQHF
TGTGCCAGCAGCTCCACAGGGTTGGGGAGCAATCAGCCCCAGCATTTT
>NA|TRBD1|TRBV5-6|TRBJ1-1|16
CASSLNSWDRGRGAFF
TGTGCCAGCAGCTTGAATTCTTGGGACAGGGGGCGCGGAGCTTTCTTT
>NA|TRBD2|TRBV7-7|TRBJ2-1|16
CASSLGGGGSYNEQFF
TGTGCTAGCAGCTTAGGTGGGGGAGGGTCTTACAATGAGCAGTTCTTC
>few|NA|TRBV7-2|TRBJ2-1|16
CASSLDPEGGINEQFF
TGTGCCAGCAGCTTAGACCCGGAAGGGGGAATAAATGAGCAGTTCTTC
>NA|NA|TRBV18|TRBJ1-2|16
CASSPPEGLRGPGYTF
TGTGCCAGCTCACCACCGGAAGGTTTAAGAGGGCCTGGCTACACCTTC
>NA|NA|TRBV19|TRBJ2-2|16
CASSLLRGSNTGELFF
TGTGCCAGTAGCCTCCTTAGGGGATCCAACACCGGGGAGCTGTTTTTT
>NA|TRBD2|TRBV15|TRBJ2-7|15
CATSGLAGGPHEQYF
TGTGCCACCAGCGGGCTAGCGGGAGGGCCCCACGAGCAGTACTTC
>NA|NA|TRBV7-7|TRBJ2-7|14
CASSLTGSSYEQYF
TGTGCTAGCAGCTTAACGGGAAGCTCCTACGAGCAGTACTTC
>NA|TRBD2|TRBV6-2/TRBV6-3|TRBJ2-2|15
CASSYSGGATGELFF
TGTGCCAGCAGTTACAGCGGGGGGGCCACCGGGGAGCTGTTTTTT
>few|NA|TRBV6-6|TRBJ1-2|14
CASSYLEGEKDYTF
TGTGCCAGCAGTTACCTTGAGGGGGAGAAAGACTACACCTTC
>NA|NA|TRBV18|TRBJ1-2|15
CASSPETGLVYGYTF
TGTGCCAGCTCACCTGAAACAGGATTGGTCTATGGCTACACCTTC
>NA|NA|TRBV20-1|TRBJ2-5|11
CSVGNQETQYF
TGCAGTGTTGGCAACCAAGAGACCCAGTACTTC
>NA|NA|TRBV27|TRBJ2-7|15
CASSLSPGISYEQYF
TGTGCCAGCAGTTTATCTCCAGGGATCTCCTACGAGCAGTACTTC
>NA|NA|TRBV4-3|TRBJ1-1|15
CASSQEQAWGTEAFF
TGCGCCAGCAGCCAAGAACAGGCATGGGGCACTGAAGCTTTCTTT
>NA|NA|TRBV7-9|TRBJ1-1|11
CASSFGQEAFF
TGTGCCAGCAGCTTCGGACAGGAAGCTTTCTTT
>NA|TRBD1|TRBV12-3/TRBV12-4|TRBJ2-5|13
CASSLGGGETQYF
TGTGCCAGCAGTCTAGGGGGCGGAGAGACCCAGTACTTC
>NA|TRBD1|TRBV10-1|TRBJ1-1|14
CASSEDRVNTEAFF
TGCGCCAGCAGTGAGGACAGGGTCAACACTGAAGCTTTCTTT
>NA|NA|TRBV15|TRBJ1-2|12
CATSSGDYGYTF
TGTGCCACCAGCTCAGGGGACTATGGCTACACCTTC
>NA|NA|TRBV4-3|TRBJ1-2|16
CASSQVMTASDYGYTF
TGCGCCAGCAGCCAAGTGATGACAGCTTCTGACTATGGCTACACCTTC
>NA|TRBD1|TRBV28|TRBJ1-5|16
CASSGDRAYSNQPQHF
TGTGCCAGCAGTGGGGACAGAGCTTATAGCAATCAGCCCCAGCATTTT
>NA|NA|TRBV9|TRBJ2-7|14
CASSVNGEYYEQYF
TGTGCCAGCAGCGTAAATGGAGAATACTACGAGCAGTACTTC
>once|TRBD1|TRBV6-5|TRBJ2-5|15
CASSYRDRVGETQYF
TGTGCCAGCAGTTACCGGGACAGGGTCGGAGAGACCCAGTACTTC
>NA|TRBD2|TRBV11-2|TRBJ2-5|16
CASTFHSGGAQETQYF
TGTGCCAGCACCTTCCACAGCGGGGGGGCCCAAGAGACCCAGTACTTC
>NA|TRBD2|TRBV7-9|TRBJ2-6|16
CASSLTAGAGANVLTF
TGTGCCAGCAGCTTGACGGCGGGGGCTGGGGCCAACGTCCTGACTTTC
>NA|TRBD1|TRBV5-8|TRBJ1-2|14
CASSGTGPQRGYTF
TGTGCCAGCAGCGGGACAGGGCCCCAACGGGGCTACACCTTC
>NA|TRBD1|TRBV29-1|TRBJ1-1|13
CSGSSDRGTEAFF
TGCAGCGGCTCGTCGGACAGGGGAACTGAAGCTTTCTTT
>NA|TRBD2|TRBV6-6|TRBJ2-4|15
CASSPWTSGGNIQYF
TGTGCCAGCAGTCCCTGGACTAGCGGGGGGAACATTCAGTACTTC
>NA|TRBD1|TRBV6-1|TRBJ1-1|16
CASSDGGGFENTEAFF
TGTGCCAGCAGTGATGGAGGGGGCTTTGAGAACACTGAAGCTTTCTTT
>NA|TRBD2|TRBV4-1|TRBJ2-3|17
CASSQGWREVPTDTQYF
TGCGCCAGCAGCCAAGGGTGGCGGGAGGTACCCACAGATACGCAGTATTTT
>NA|NA|TRBV7-2|TRBJ2-7|14
CASSLLASVNEQYF
TGTGCCAGCAGCTTACTAGCGTCGGTAAACGAGCAGTACTTC
>NA|NA|TRBV12-3/TRBV12-4|TRBJ2-1|13
CASSLGHYNEQFF
TGTGCCAGCAGCCTCGGACACTACAATGAGCAGTTCTTC
>NA|TRBD1|TRBV19|TRBJ1-6|13
CASRGTGHSPLHF
TGTGCCAGTAGGGGGACAGGCCATTCACCCCTCCACTTT
>once|NA|TRBV5-1|TRBJ2-3|15
CASSLYGGGTDTQYF
TGCGCCAGCAGCTTGTATGGAGGGGGCACAGATACGCAGTATTTT
>NA|NA|TRBV4-1|TRBJ2-6|17
CASSPQVASPGANVLTF
TGCGCCAGCAGCCCCCAGGTGGCATCTCCTGGGGCCAACGTCCTGACTTTC
>NA|TRBD1|TRBV6-2/TRBV6-3|TRBJ1-2|15
CASSTGTGGERGYTF
TGTGCCAGCAGCACCGGGACAGGGGGAGAACGGGGCTACACCTTC
>NA|NA|TRBV12-3/TRBV12-4|TRBJ1-6|11
CASTPGGSLHF
TGTGCCAGCACCCCCGGTGGTTCCCTCCACTTT
>NA|TRBD2|TRBV7-2|TRBJ2-7|15
CASSLAGTSGYEQYF
TGTGCCAGCAGCTTAGCAGGGACTAGCGGCTACGAGCAGTACTTC
>NA|TRBD1|TRBV19|TRBJ2-6|16
CASDRTGASGANVLTF
TGTGCCAGTGATCGGACAGGGGCTTCTGGGGCCAACGTCCTGACTTTC
>NA|TRBD2|TRBV13|TRBJ2-1|16
CASSLWRGGSYNEQFF
TGTGCCAGCAGCTTATGGCGGGGGGGCTCCTACAATGAGCAGTTCTTC
>few|TRBD1|TRBV27|TRBJ1-3|15
CASSTGTGVGNTIYF
TGTGCCAGCAGTACAGGGACAGGGGTTGGAAACACCATATATTTT
>NA|TRBD2|TRBV9|TRBJ2-7|15
CASSPSGRHPYEQYF
TGTGCCAGCAGCCCTAGCGGGAGGCACCCCTACGAGCAGTACTTC
>NA|TRBD1|TRBV6-1|TRBJ1-2|14
CASSESWTGGGYTF
TGTGCCAGCAGTGAAAGTTGGACAGGTGGTGGCTACACCTTC
>NA|NA|TRBV15|TRBJ1-1|14
CATSRGAGGTEAFF
TGTGCCACCAGCAGAGGTGCGGGAGGTACTGAAGCTTTCTTT
>NA|NA|TRBV6-2/TRBV6-3|TRBJ1-2|12
CASSSGFPGYTF
TGTGCCAGCAGTTCAGGGTTCCCTGGCTACACCTTC
>few|TRBD2|TRBV19|TRBJ2-3|15
CASRGAGALTDTQYF
TGTGCCAGTAGGGGAGCGGGGGCCCTCACAGATACGCAGTATTTT
>NA|NA|TRBV29-1|TRBJ2-7|12
CSVEAAGLEQYF
TGCAGCGTTGAAGCCGCAGGGTTAGAGCAGTACTTC
>NA|TRBD1|TRBV29-1|TRBJ1-1|13
CSVGDRAGTEAFF
TGCAGCGTAGGAGACAGGGCGGGCACTGAAGCTTTCTTT
>NA|NA|TRBV9|TRBJ1-1|15
CASSVVPGINTEAFF
TGTGCCAGCAGCGTAGTTCCGGGTATAAACACTGAAGCTTTCTTT
>NA|NA|TRBV28|TRBJ2-7|15
CATEPGGATVYEQYF
TGTGCCACCGAACCAGGAGGGGCAACGGTTTACGAGCAGTACTTC
>few|TRBD1|TRBV29-1|TRBJ1-3|18
CSVAPTYDRGRMGNTIYF
TGCAGCGTCGCCCCGACTTACGACAGGGGGAGGATGGGGAACACCATATATTTT
>NA|NA|TRBV7-9|TRBJ1-5|14
CASSLYGGDQPQHF
TGTGCCAGCAGCTTATATGGGGGGGATCAGCCCCAGCATTTT
>few|NA|TRBV14|TRBJ2-7|12
CASAQVRGEQYF
TGTGCCAGCGCCCAAGTTAGGGGCGAGCAGTACTTC
>NA|TRBD1|TRBV2|TRBJ2-1|15
CASSVYGQGANEQFF
TGTGCCAGCAGTGTGTACGGACAGGGGGCCAATGAGCAGTTCTTC
>NA|TRBD2|TRBV3-1/TRBV3-2|TRBJ2-1|16
CASSPPRGGLNNEQFF
TGTGCCAGCTCCCCACCCCGGGGGGGGCTTAACAATGAGCAGTTCTTC